This is a list of T cell receptor beta chains from one sample in a study of T cell responses to AZD1222 COVID-19 vaccine. Libraries were prepared by immunoSEQ multiplex PCR; TCRdb keeps only in-frame clonotypes and omits some of them. The sample gives some 150,000 clones, more than 75% of which show up once; 5.2% is in the top ten. Specimen: peripheral blood, collected on day 0 of AZD1222 vaccination. The receptor set was obtained from an adult in good health. Each CDR3 is given with its conserved first and last residue. A D gene is named only where the DNA matches it firmly. Only some rows state a clone size, as once, few, many or a class for expanded clones.

V gene	clone size	J gene	D gene	CDR3 DNA	CDR3 protein
TRBV15	.	TRBJ2-1	.	TGTGCCACCAGCCCGGGACCTCTTAGTCCCAATGAGCAGTTCTTC	CATSPGPLSPNEQFF
TRBV6-5	.	TRBJ2-7	TRBD1	TGTGCCAGCAGTCGGGGACAGGGACTCTCCTACGAGCAGTACTTC	CASSRGQGLSYEQYF
TRBV5-1	.	TRBJ2-1	.	TGCGCCAGCAGCTTGGGGAACAGGACCCCCTCCTACAATGAGCAGTTCTTC	CASSLGNRTPSYNEQFF
TRBV15	.	TRBJ2-1	.	TGTGCCACCAGCAGAGGGATTGGACCTCCCAATGAGCAGTTCTTC	CATSRGIGPPNEQFF
TRBV19	.	TRBJ1-1	.	TGTGCCAGTAGTATGGGGGGAACGAACACTGAAGCTTTCTTT	CASSMGGTNTEAFF
TRBV19	.	TRBJ2-1	TRBD1	TGTGCCAGCAGAGACAGGGGGCGCATGTTCTTC	CASRDRGRMFF
TRBV5-5	once	TRBJ2-1	TRBD1	TGTGCCAGCAGCCTGGACAGGGGGCTGCAGTTCTTC	CASSLDRGLQFF
TRBV5-1	.	TRBJ1-1	.	TGCGCCAGCAGCCCTATGGGGGATGTGAACACTGAAGCTTTCTTT	CASSPMGDVNTEAFF
TRBV29-1	.	TRBJ2-5	.	TGCAGCGTGGGGCACCAAGAGACCCAGTACTTC	CSVGHQETQYF
TRBV3-1/TRBV3-2	.	TRBJ2-3	TRBD1	TGTGCCAGCAGCATAAGACAGGGAATCGCAGATACGCAGTATTTT	CASSIRQGIADTQYF
TRBV28	.	TRBJ1-6	TRBD1	TGTGCCAGCAGTTCTCCCGGGACAGGGGCGAATTCACCCCTCCACTTT	CASSSPGTGANSPLHF
TRBV19	.	TRBJ2-6	.	TGTGCCAGTAGTATTTCTGGCGGCAGCCTGAGCTCTGGGGCCAACGTCCTGACTTTC	CASSISGGSLSSGANVLTF
TRBV7-3	.	TRBJ2-3	.	TGTGCCAGCAGTCGCTCTGGAGTAAGCACAGATACGCAGTATTTT	CASSRSGVSTDTQYF
TRBV27	.	TRBJ2-1	.	TGTGCCAGCAGTGCTCCCGGGCTAGCGAGTGAGCAGTTCTTC	CASSAPGLASEQFF
TRBV2	.	TRBJ1-2	.	TGTGCCAGCAGTAACCAGGGTTTCGATGGCTACACCTTC	CASSNQGFDGYTF
TRBV18	.	TRBJ2-3	TRBD1	TGTGCCAGCTCACCACCCCCGGGACAGGGAGATACGCAGTATTTT	CASSPPPGQGDTQYF
TRBV4-1	.	TRBJ1-2	.	TGCGCCAGCAGCCAAGTCACGGGGGCGAATGGCTACACCTTC	CASSQVTGANGYTF
TRBV3-1/TRBV3-2	.	TRBJ1-1	.	TGTGCCAGCAGCCAGGAGAGGAGAACTGAAGCTTTCTTT	CASSQERRTEAFF
TRBV10-3	.	TRBJ2-7	TRBD2	TGTGCCACAATCTCTAGAGCGGGGGGCGAGAGCTCCTACGAGCAGTACTTC	CATISRAGGESSYEQYF
TRBV7-6	.	TRBJ2-7	TRBD2	TGTGCCAGCAGCTTAGACTTGGGAGGGGCCTACGAGCAGTACTTC	CASSLDLGGAYEQYF
TRBV7-9	.	TRBJ2-1	TRBD2	TGTGCCAGCAGCTTGACTAGCGGGAGTTACGATGAGCAGTTCTTC	CASSLTSGSYDEQFF
TRBV12-3/TRBV12-4	.	TRBJ1-5	.	TGTGCCAGCAGTTTTGGGGGTTTTCAGCCCCAGCATTTT	CASSFGGFQPQHF
TRBV25-1	.	TRBJ1-2	.	TGTGCCAGTACTCCGTCCCCTAACTATGGCTACACCTTC	CASTPSPNYGYTF
TRBV12-5	.	TRBJ2-5	.	TGTGCTAGTGCGCGATTAGGCGAGACCCAGTACTTC	CASARLGETQYF
TRBV7-2	.	TRBJ1-6	.	TGTGCCAGCAGCTACGGGACCAGCGGTTCACCCCTCCACTTT	CASSYGTSGSPLHF